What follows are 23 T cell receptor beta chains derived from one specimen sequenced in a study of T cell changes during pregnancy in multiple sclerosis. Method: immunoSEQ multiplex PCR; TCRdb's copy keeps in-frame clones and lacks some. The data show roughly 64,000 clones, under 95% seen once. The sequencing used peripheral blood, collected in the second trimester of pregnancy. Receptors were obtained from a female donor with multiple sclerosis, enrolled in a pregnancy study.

The DNA for the CDR3 is TGTGCCAGCTCACCACCGGGACTAGCGGGGGCTAAGAACACCGGGGAGCTGTTTTTT. Protein sequence: CASSPPGLAGAKNTGELFF. V usage is TRBV18 and J usage is TRBJ2-2; 14 positions match TRBD2. The CDR3 length is 19 residues. V lost 0 bases and J lost 1; bases outside the gene matches: 4. Per the germline V gene, CDR1 is KGHSH and CDR2 is LQKENI.

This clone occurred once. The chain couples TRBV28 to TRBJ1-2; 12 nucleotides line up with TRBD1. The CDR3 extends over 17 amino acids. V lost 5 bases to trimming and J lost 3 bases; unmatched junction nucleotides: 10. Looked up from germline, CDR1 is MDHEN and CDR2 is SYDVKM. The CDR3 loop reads CASSPHPGQGAYYGYTF. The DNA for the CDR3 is TGTGCCAGCAGTCCGCATCCGGGACAGGGGGCCTACTATGGCTACACCTTC.

This CDR3 is CASSQFQTNEKLFF. The CDR3 DNA sequence: TGTGCCAGCAGTCAGTTTCAGACTAATGAAAAACTGTTTTTT. The chain employs TRBV7-2 and TRBJ1-4; no firm D call. CDR1 and CDR2 (germline): SGHTA, FQGNSA. V lost 6 bases and J 2 bases, leaving 10 bases between the germline ends. This CDR3 contains 14 residues.

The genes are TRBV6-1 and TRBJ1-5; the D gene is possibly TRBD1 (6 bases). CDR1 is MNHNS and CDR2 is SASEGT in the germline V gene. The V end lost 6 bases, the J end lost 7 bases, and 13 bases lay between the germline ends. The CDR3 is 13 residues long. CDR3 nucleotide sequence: TGTGCCAGCAGACAGGGTTTCGGGCAGCCCCAGCATTTT. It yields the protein CASRQGFGQPQHF.

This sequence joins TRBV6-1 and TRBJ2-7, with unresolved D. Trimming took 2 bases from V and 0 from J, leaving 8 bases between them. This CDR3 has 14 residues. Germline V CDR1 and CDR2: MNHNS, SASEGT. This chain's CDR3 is CASSEFRLSYEQYF. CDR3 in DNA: TGTGCCAGCAGTGAATTCAGGCTCTCCTACGAGCAGTACTTC.

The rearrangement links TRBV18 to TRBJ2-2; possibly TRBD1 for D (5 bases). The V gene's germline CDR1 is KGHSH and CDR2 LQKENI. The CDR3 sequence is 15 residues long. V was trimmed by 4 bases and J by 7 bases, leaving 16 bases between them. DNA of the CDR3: TGTGCCAGCTCACTCGACAGACTTCTCGTCGGGGAGCTGTTTTTT. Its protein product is CASSLDRLLVGELFF.

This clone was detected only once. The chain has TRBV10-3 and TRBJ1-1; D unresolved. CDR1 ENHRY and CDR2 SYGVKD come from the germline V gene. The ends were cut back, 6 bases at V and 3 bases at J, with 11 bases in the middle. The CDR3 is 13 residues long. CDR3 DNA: TGTGCCATCAGGTGGACTGAGGACACTGAAGCTTTCTTT. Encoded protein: CAIRWTEDTEAFF.

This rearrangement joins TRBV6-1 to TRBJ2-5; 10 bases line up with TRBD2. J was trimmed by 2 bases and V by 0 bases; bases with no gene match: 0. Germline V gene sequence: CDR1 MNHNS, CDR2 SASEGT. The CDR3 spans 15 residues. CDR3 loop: CASSEASGGQETQYF. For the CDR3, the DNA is TGTGCCAGCAGTGAAGCTAGCGGGGGGCAAGAGACCCAGTACTTC.

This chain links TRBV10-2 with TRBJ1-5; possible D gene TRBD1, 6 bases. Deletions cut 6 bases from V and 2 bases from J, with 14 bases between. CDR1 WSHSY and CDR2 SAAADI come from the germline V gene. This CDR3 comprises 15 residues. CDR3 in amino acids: CASSSYRAGNQPQHF. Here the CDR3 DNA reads TGCGCCAGCAGCTCGTACAGGGCTGGCAATCAGCCCCAGCATTTT.

CDR3 nucleotides: TGTGCCAGCAGCTTGATCGCGGGCGGGGAGCTGTTTTTT. Its translation is CASSLIAGGELFF. This rearrangement joins TRBV7-9 to TRBJ2-2; maybe TRBD2 (5 bases). Germline loops: CDR1 SEHNR, CDR2 FQNEAQ (reference sequence). V dropped 3 bases and J dropped 7 bases, with 9 bases sitting between them. This CDR3 has 13 residues.

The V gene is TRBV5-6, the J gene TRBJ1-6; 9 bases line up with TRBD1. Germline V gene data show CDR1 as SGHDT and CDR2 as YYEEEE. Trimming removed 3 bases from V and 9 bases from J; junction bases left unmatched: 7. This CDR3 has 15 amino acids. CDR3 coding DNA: TGTGCCAGCAGCTCGACCGGGACAGGGTCTTCACCCCTCCACTTT. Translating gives CASSSTGTGSSPLHF.

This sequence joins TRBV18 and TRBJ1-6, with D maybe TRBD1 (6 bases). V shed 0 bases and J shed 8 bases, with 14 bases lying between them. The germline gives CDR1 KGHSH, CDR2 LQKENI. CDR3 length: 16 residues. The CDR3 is CASSPPVGQRYSPLHF. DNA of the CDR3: TGTGCCAGCTCACCACCTGTTGGACAGAGGTATTCACCCCTCCACTTT.

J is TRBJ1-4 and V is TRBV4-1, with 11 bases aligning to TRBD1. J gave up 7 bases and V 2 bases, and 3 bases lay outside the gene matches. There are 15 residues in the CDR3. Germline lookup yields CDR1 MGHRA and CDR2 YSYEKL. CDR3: CASSQTGTGGEKLFF. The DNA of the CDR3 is TGCGCCAGCAGCCAAACCGGGACAGGGGGTGAAAAACTGTTTTTT.

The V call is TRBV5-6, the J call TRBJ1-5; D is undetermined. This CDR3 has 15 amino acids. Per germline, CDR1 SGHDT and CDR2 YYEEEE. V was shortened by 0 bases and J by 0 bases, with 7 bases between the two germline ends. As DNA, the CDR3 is TGTGCCAGCAGCTTGGGAGGTTATAGCAATCAGCCCCAGCATTTT. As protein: CASSLGGYSNQPQHF.

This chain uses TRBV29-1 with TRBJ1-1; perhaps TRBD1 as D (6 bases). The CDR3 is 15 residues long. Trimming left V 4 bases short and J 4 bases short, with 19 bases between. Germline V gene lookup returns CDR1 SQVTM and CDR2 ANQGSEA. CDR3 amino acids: CSVARGWEQGTEAFF. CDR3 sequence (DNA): TGCAGCGTTGCAAGGGGGTGGGAACAGGGCACTGAAGCTTTCTTT.

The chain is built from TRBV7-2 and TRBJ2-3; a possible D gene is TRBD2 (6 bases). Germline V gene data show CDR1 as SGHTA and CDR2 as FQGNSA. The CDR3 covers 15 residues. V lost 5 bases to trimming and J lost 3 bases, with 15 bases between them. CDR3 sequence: CASSPWGDSTDTQYF. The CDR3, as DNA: TGTGCCAGCAGCCCGTGGGGGGACTCGACAGATACGCAGTATTTT.

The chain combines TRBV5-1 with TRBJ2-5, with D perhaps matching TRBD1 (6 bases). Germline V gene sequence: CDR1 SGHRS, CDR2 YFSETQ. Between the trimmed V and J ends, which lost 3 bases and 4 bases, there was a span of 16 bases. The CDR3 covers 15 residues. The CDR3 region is CASSSGQTLGETQYF. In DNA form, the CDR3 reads TGCGCCAGCAGCTCAGGACAGACTTTGGGAGAGACCCAGTACTTC.

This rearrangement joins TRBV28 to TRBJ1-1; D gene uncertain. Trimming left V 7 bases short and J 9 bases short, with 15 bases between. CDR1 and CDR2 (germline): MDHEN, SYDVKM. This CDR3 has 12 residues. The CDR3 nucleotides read TGTGCCAGCACCTTCTCCGAGGAGAAAGCTTTCTTT. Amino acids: CASTFSEEKAFF.

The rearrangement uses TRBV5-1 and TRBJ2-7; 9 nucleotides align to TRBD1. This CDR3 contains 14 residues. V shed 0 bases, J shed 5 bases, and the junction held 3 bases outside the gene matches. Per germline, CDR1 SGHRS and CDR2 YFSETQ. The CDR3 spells CASSLDRGRDEQYF. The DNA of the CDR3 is TGCGCCAGCAGCTTGGACAGGGGGCGCGACGAGCAGTACTTC.

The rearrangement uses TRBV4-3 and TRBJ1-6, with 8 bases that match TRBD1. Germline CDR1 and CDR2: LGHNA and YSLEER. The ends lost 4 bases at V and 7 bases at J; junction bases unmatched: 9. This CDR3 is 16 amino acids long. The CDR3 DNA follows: TGCGCCAGCAGCCCCCTAAGGGGACAGGAAAATTCACCCCTCCACTTT. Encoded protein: CASSPLRGQENSPLHF.

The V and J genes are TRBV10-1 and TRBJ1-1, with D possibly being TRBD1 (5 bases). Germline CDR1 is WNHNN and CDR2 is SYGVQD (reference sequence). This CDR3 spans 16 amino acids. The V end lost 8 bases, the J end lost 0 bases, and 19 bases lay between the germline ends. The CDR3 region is CASSTRRGGLNTEAFF. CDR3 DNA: TGCGCCAGCTCGACCCGTAGGGGCGGCCTGAACACTGAAGCTTTCTTT.

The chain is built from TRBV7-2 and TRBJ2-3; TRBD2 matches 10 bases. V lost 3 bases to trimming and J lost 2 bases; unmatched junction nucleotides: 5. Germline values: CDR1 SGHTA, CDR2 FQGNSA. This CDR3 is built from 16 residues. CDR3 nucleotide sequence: TGTGCCAGCAGCTTTCTAGCGGGGGCTAACACAGATACGCAGTATTTT. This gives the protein CASSFLAGANTDTQYF.

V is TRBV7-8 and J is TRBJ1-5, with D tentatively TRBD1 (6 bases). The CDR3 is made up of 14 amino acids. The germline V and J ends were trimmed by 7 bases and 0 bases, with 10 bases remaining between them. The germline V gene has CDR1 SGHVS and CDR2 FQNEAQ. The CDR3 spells CASNRVASNQPQHF. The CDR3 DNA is TGTGCCAGCAACAGGGTCGCTAGCAATCAGCCCCAGCATTTT.